Each of the 31 T cell receptor beta chains below was sequenced from the same sample in a study of CD8 T cells in Susac syndrome. Random hexamers were used to reverse transcribe the RNA input (about 0.45 to 1 ug). TCRdb reprocessed the immunoSEQ multiplex PCR reads with MiXCR, giving one entry per CDR3 protein. The sample carries around 280,000 distinct CDR3 sequences, roughly 85% recorded once. Input material: CD8+ T cells from PBMCs. The receptors originated from a human donor with multiple sclerosis.

The V and J genes are TRBV4-1 and TRBJ2-1, with D tentatively TRBD2 (6 bases). V lost 4 bases, J lost 4 bases, and 14 bases lay in between. CDR3 size: 15 residues. Germline CDR1 MGHRA, CDR2 YSYEKL. CDR3 in amino acids: CASSPRRDGYNEQFF. The CDR3 DNA is TGCGCCAGCAGCCCTCGGCGGGATGGTTACAATGAGCAGTTCTTC.

This clonotype was seen once. The chain combines TRBV9 with TRBJ1-2; no clear D. This CDR3 comprises 12 residues. The V gene lost 0 bases and the J gene lost 6 bases, with 6 bases spanning the gap. Germline-derived CDR1 and CDR2 are SGDLS and YYNGEE. The CDR3 bases are TGTGCCAGCAGCGTAGGTGGAAATGGCTACACCTTC. Residues: CASSVGGNGYTF.

The chain joins TRBV30 to TRBJ2-3, with D maybe TRBD1 (6 bases). The germline gives CDR1 GTSNPN, CDR2 SVGIG (reference sequence). This CDR3 contains 13 residues. V lost 1 base, J lost 11 bases, and 16 bases lay in between. In DNA form, the CDR3 reads TGTGCCTGGAGTGCTCAGGGGTCTGGAAGGCAGTATTTT. It codes for CAWSAQGSGRQYF.

The V gene is TRBV7-9, the J gene TRBJ1-2, with 9 bases lining up with TRBD1. Germline values: CDR1 SEHNR, CDR2 FQNEAQ (reference sequence). V shed 0 bases, J shed 5 bases, and the junction held 1 base outside the gene matches. CDR3 length: 14 amino acids. Written as DNA, the CDR3 is TGTGCCAGCAGCTTAGCGGGACAGGGATATGGCTACACCTTC. Its protein product is CASSLAGQGYGYTF.

The rearrangement joins TRBV9 to TRBJ2-1; D is perhaps TRBD1 (5 bases). The CDR3 is 13 amino acids. The V gene lost 4 bases and the J gene lost 7 bases, with 12 bases spanning the gap. Looked up from germline, CDR1 is SGDLS and CDR2 is YYNGEE. Here the CDR3 reads CASSPPRVNEQFF. The CDR3 nucleotides are TGTGCCAGCAGCCCCCCCAGGGTGAATGAGCAGTTCTTC.

The chain couples TRBV19 to TRBJ2-7; D is unresolved. The germline V gene encodes CDR1 LNHDA and CDR2 SQIVND (reference sequence). CDR3 length: 13 amino acids. The V end was cut by 3 bases, the J end by 7 bases, with 13 bases between. CDR3 coding DNA: TGTGCCAGTAGTATCGGTAGCCTGGGGGAGCAGTACTTC. This translates into CASSIGSLGEQYF. Together with reference TRBV19 and TRBJ2-7, the CDR3 gives the full variable domain: DGGITQSPKYLFRKEGQNVTLSCEQNLNHDAMYWYRQDPGQGLRLIYYSQIVNDFQKGDIAEGYSVSREKKESFPLTVTSAQKNPTAFYLCASSIGSLGEQYFGPGTRLTVT.

The J gene is TRBJ2-7, the V gene TRBV20-1; D is unclear. V was pared by 1 base and J by 5 bases, with 6 bases between. This CDR3 has 11 residues. Germline V gene lookup returns CDR1 DFQATT and CDR2 SNEGSKA (reference sequence). The CDR3: CSARGENEQYF. The DNA of the CDR3 is TGCAGTGCTAGAGGAGAGAACGAGCAGTACTTC.

In this sample, this clonotype turned up once. The V gene is TRBV12-3 or TRBV12-4, the J gene TRBJ2-3; 7 nucleotides align to TRBD2. The CDR3 extends over 15 amino acids. V lost 6 bases, J lost 6 bases, and 12 bases stayed unmatched. The CDR3 nucleotides read TGTGCCAGCAGCACTAGCGAATCTTCGTTGGATACGCAGTATTTT. It is translated as CASSTSESSLDTQYF.

The V and J genes are TRBV6-5 and TRBJ1-5; D is ambiguous. Trimming pared 5 bases from V and 6 bases from J, leaving 11 bases between. The CDR3 is 13 amino acids. From germline, CDR1 is MNHEY and CDR2 SVGAGI. The CDR3 coding sequence is TGTGCCAGCAGTCCCAAACCACTTCAGCCCCAGCATTTT. Protein sequence: CASSPKPLQPQHF.

To note about this clonotype: An end of the junction does not agree with germline; a read error may underlie this. The rearrangement joins TRBV23-1 to TRBJ2-5; D is unresolved. TRBV23-1 is an ORF, and what it does is uncertain. CDR3 length: 14 residues. CDR3 bases: TGCGCCAGCAGCCAATCCTTTGGAAGAAAGACCCAGTACTTC. This gives the protein CASSQSFGRKTQYF.

V usage is TRBV5-1 and J usage is TRBJ2-1; maybe TRBD2 (6 bases). Looked up from germline, CDR1 is SGHRS and CDR2 is YFSETQ. V lost 0 bases and J lost 4, with 14 bases in between. The CDR3 has 16 residues. The CDR3 sequence: CASSLEGGTSYNEQFF. CDR3 nucleotides: TGCGCCAGCAGCTTGGAGGGAGGCACATCTTACAATGAGCAGTTCTTC. Complete variable domain (other parts from reference TRBV5-1 and TRBJ2-1): KAGVTQTPRYLIKTRGQQVTLSCSPISGHRSVSWYQQTPGQGLQFLFEYFSETQRNKGNFPGRFSGRQFSNSRSEMNVSTLELGDSALYLCASSLEGGTSYNEQFFGPGTRLTVL.

This clonotype was seen a single time. This chain uses TRBV27 with TRBJ2-3; D is ambiguous. Germline V gives CDR1 MNHEY, CDR2 SMNVEV (reference sequence). The V gene lost 10 bases and the J gene lost 8 bases, with 19 bases spanning the gap. The CDR3 has 13 residues. The CDR3 DNA sequence: TGTGCCACCGAAGCATTAGGTGGTGGTACGCAGTATTTT. Protein: CATEALGGGTQYF.

This chain's CDR3 is CASSPTDSGSSLDTQYF. CDR3 bases: TGTGCCAGCAGTCCCACCGACAGCGGGAGCTCGTTGGATACGCAGTATTTT. The rearrangement joins TRBV12-3 or TRBV12-4 to TRBJ2-3; TRBD2 matches at 8 bases. This CDR3 region has 17 residues. The J segment lost 6 bases and the V segment lost 5 bases, leaving 16 bases of the junction unmatched.

The chain combines TRBV20-1 with TRBJ2-5; no definite D call. The CDR3 is made up of 14 amino acids. V lost 5 bases to trimming and J lost 4 bases, with 17 bases between them. Germline V lookup: CDR1 DFQATT, CDR2 SNEGSKA (reference sequence). CDR3 in amino acids: CSAGMGGVGETQYF. CDR3 sequence (DNA): TGCAGTGCTGGGATGGGCGGAGTGGGAGAGACCCAGTACTTC.

The chain uses TRBV11-2 and TRBJ2-7, with 8 positions matching TRBD1. Germline V gene data show CDR1 as SGHAT and CDR2 as FQNNGV. V shed 1 base and J 3 bases; nucleotides not matched to a gene: 11. The length of the CDR3 is 17 residues. The CDR3, as DNA: TGTGCCAGCAGCTTAGCTTCGGGGGACAGGTCGGTCTACGAGCAGTACTTC. The encoded protein is CASSLASGDRSVYEQYF.

The chain recombines TRBV27 with TRBJ2-3, with D uncertain. The V gene lost 1 base and the J gene lost 2 bases, with 7 bases spanning the gap. The CDR3 spans 14 residues. Germline loops: CDR1 MNHEY, CDR2 SMNVEV (reference sequence). DNA for the CDR3: TGTGCCAGCAGTTTATATAGAAACACAGATACGCAGTATTTT. It codes for CASSLYRNTDTQYF.

The CDR3 reads CASSDPKGGYGYTF. In DNA, the CDR3 is TGCGCCAGCAGCGACCCAAAGGGGGGCTATGGCTACACCTTC. The rearrangement uses TRBV5-1 and TRBJ1-2; D may be TRBD1 (6 bases). Per germline, CDR1 SGHRS and CDR2 YFSETQ. The ends were cut back, 4 bases at V and 4 bases at J, with 14 bases in the middle. The CDR3 length is 14 residues.

This chain joins TRBV27 and TRBJ2-7; D is unresolved. The CDR3 has 14 residues. The V gene lost 4 bases and the J gene lost 1 base, with 11 bases spanning the gap. Germline V gene data show CDR1 as MNHEY and CDR2 as SMNVEV (reference sequence). Here the CDR3 DNA reads TGTGCCAGCAGTTGGGCCCCAGGTTCCTACGAGCAGTACTTC. Protein sequence: CASSWAPGSYEQYF.

This clonotype was detected once. The J gene is TRBJ2-7, the V gene TRBV6-5, with 7 nucleotides matching TRBD1. This CDR3 region has 12 residues. V was pared by 4 bases and J by 6 bases, with 3 bases of the junction left unmatched. From germline, CDR1 is MNHEY and CDR2 SVGAGI. The CDR3 spells CASSSDRVEQYF. CDR3 DNA: TGTGCCAGCAGTTCTGACAGGGTCGAGCAGTACTTC.

The chain has TRBV10-3 and TRBJ2-7, with 7 bases aligning to TRBD2. Unmatched junction bases numbered 3, after V lost 4 bases and J lost 3 bases. Germline V gene lookup returns CDR1 ENHRY and CDR2 SYGVKD. The CDR3 totals 13 residues. DNA for the CDR3: TGTGCCATCAGTGTGGGAGGGTACTACGAGCAGTACTTC. Translation gives CAISVGGYYEQYF.

The chain employs TRBV27 and TRBJ2-2; D might be TRBD1 or TRBD2, each matching 5 bases. The CDR3 contains 15 residues. V shed 7 bases and J shed 4 bases, with 16 bases lying between them. Germline assignment: CDR1 MNHEY and CDR2 SMNVEV (reference sequence). The DNA of the CDR3 is TGTGCCAGCAACTCTGGGGCAGGGAGCACCGGGGAGCTGTTTTTT. It yields the protein CASNSGAGSTGELFF.

The V call is TRBV27, the J call TRBJ2-1; unclear D gene. The V end lost 5 bases, the J end lost 5 bases, and 16 bases lay between the germline ends. CDR3 size: 15 residues. CDR1 is MNHEY, CDR2 SMNVEV, per germline (reference sequence). The CDR3 reads CASSPPFRRDNEQFF. For the CDR3, the DNA is TGTGCCAGCAGTCCCCCGTTTCGACGGGACAATGAGCAGTTCTTC.

The chain is built from TRBV6-5 and TRBJ2-3; the match to TRBD2 covers 8 bases. The CDR3 spans 16 residues. Germline-derived CDR1 and CDR2 are MNHEY and SVGAGI. The V gene end was trimmed by 1 base and the J gene end by 2 bases; junction bases not matched to a gene: 5. The CDR3 nucleotides read TGTGCCAGCAGTTACTTCCTAGCGGGCGACACAGATACGCAGTATTTT. Amino acids: CASSYFLAGDTDTQYF.

The chain joins TRBV20-1 to TRBJ2-7; 15 bases are a match to TRBD2. This CDR3 contains 14 residues. In germline, CDR1 is DFQATT, CDR2 SNEGSKA (reference sequence). V dropped 4 bases and J dropped 6; count of bases not matched to a gene: 4. CDR3 coding DNA: TGCAGTGCTACCCGGACTAGCGGGAGGGGCGAGCAGTACTTC. It translates to CSATRTSGRGEQYF.

This chain connects TRBV5-4 to TRBJ2-7; D unclear. This CDR3 is built from 14 residues. CDR1 and CDR2 (germline): SGHNT, YYREEE (reference sequence). Trimming left V 3 bases short and J 7 bases short, with 17 bases between. DNA of the CDR3: TGTGCCAGCAGCTCGGATAGCTCCTTCAGGGAGCAGTACTTC. Translated, it gives CASSSDSSFREQYF.

This chain uses TRBV27 with TRBJ2-7, with D perhaps TRBD2 (5 bases). Trimming shortened V by 8 bases and J by 0 bases, and 14 bases separated the two germline ends. The length of the CDR3 is 14 residues. CDR1 and CDR2 from the germline V gene are MNHEY and SMNVEV (reference sequence). CDR3 region: CASGSGLDSYEQYF. In nucleotides, the CDR3 is TGTGCCAGCGGGTCCGGACTTGACTCCTACGAGCAGTACTTC.

The chain uses TRBV20-1 and TRBJ2-3, with 9 bases aligning to TRBD2. Germline V gene lookup returns CDR1 DFQATT and CDR2 SNEGSKA (reference sequence). CDR3 length: 16 amino acids. V lost 0 bases to trimming and J lost 4 bases; unmatched junction nucleotides: 8. CDR3 loop: CSARDIQREDPDTQYF. DNA of the CDR3: TGCAGTGCTAGAGATATACAGCGGGAGGACCCAGATACGCAGTATTTT.

This rearrangement joins TRBV10-2 to TRBJ2-7; D gene ambiguous. V was trimmed by 6 bases and J by 5 bases, leaving 11 bases between them. Germline CDR1 WSHSY, CDR2 SAAADI. CDR3 length equals 12 residues. The CDR3 reads CASRAERNEQYF. The CDR3 DNA reads as TGCGCCAGCAGGGCGGAGAGGAACGAGCAGTACTTC.

The rearrangement uses TRBV4-2 and TRBJ2-1; 9 bases match TRBD2. The germline gives CDR1 LGHNA, CDR2 YNFKEQ. This CDR3 has 16 amino acids. The V gene end was trimmed by 0 bases and the J gene end by 4 bases; junction bases not matched to a gene: 4. The chain's CDR3 is CASSQEGAGGYNEQFF. CDR3 nucleotides: TGTGCCAGCAGCCAAGAAGGGGCGGGAGGGTACAATGAGCAGTTCTTC.

This sequence joins TRBV6-2 or TRBV6-3 and TRBJ2-5; a weak D match, TRBD2 (5 bases). Germline loops: CDR1 MNHEY, CDR2 SVGEGT. Deletions cut 6 bases from V and 0 bases from J, with 11 bases between. The CDR3 extends over 14 amino acids. As DNA, the CDR3 is TGTGCCAGCAGCCGCCGGGGAAACCAAGAGACCCAGTACTTC. Its protein product is CASSRRGNQETQYF.

The V gene is TRBV19, the J gene TRBJ1-1; TRBD1 agrees at 8 bases. Germline CDR1 reads LNHDA; CDR2 reads SQIVND (reference sequence). This CDR3 has 14 residues. The J segment lost 7 bases and the V segment lost 5 bases, leaving 9 bases of the junction unmatched. The CDR3 sequence is CASSLQGESYEAFF. The CDR3 nucleotides are TGTGCCAGTAGTTTACAGGGGGAAAGTTATGAAGCTTTCTTT.